This T cell receptor beta chain was observed in a study of OX40 agonist ivuxolimab in advanced cancers. Study in general: Eligibility admitted prior anti-PD-1, anti-PD-L1 or anti-CTLA-4 therapy; roughly 39% had some. General study results and limits: Researchers report that CD8+ T cells had, on average, more expanded clones than CD4+. No antigen was identified for the clonally expanded peripheral T cells.

Profiling relied on immunoSEQ multiplex PCR, and the TCRdb table lists in-frame clones only, not all of them. The sample carries 57,000 or so clones, 65% to 85% recorded once. Comment on this clone: Its antigen remains unidentified.

This CDR3 contains 13 residues. V dropped 7 bases and J dropped 0 bases, with 12 bases sitting between them. From germline, CDR1 is SQVTM and CDR2 ANQGSEA. The timepoints at which blood was sampled were baseline, cycle 4 day 1, and cycle 7 day 1. J is TRBJ1-1 and V is TRBV29-1; D is perhaps TRBD1 (6 bases). The sequencing here drew on CD4+ or CD8+ T cells sorted from blood, taken in a trial of the OX40 agonist ivuxolimab. This receptor was identified in an adult with an advanced solid tumor such as melanoma, head and neck, liver or kidney cancer. This CDR3 reads CSASTGMNTEAFF. In DNA, the CDR3 is TGCAGCGCATCGACAGGTATGAACACTGAAGCTTTCTTT.